This T cell receptor beta chain was recorded in a study of T cells after posttransplantation cyclophosphamide. CDR3 size: 17 residues. The junction had 16 bases not matched to a gene; V was cut back by 4 bases and J by 6 bases. The V gene's germline CDR1 is SGHNT and CDR2 YYREEE (reference sequence). Measured with immunoSEQ multiplex PCR; TCRdb has only the in-frame clones, and not every one. The table includes about 28,000 clones, 86% detected once. The source of this sequence is a man between 45 and 60 years old. The sample comprised PBMCs. The V call is TRBV5-4, the J call TRBJ2-1; 7 bases map to TRBD2. Here the CDR3 reads CASSRDPQTSWGNEQFF. CDR3 nucleotides: TGTGCCAGCAGCCGTGACCCCCAGACTAGCTGGGGCAATGAGCAGTTCTTC.